The 13 T cell receptor beta chains below were found in one sample sequenced in a study of T-cell reconstitution after alpha-beta-depleted transplantation in children. Unique molecular identifiers were incorporated during preparation of the TCRbeta library. MiXCR was run by TCRdb on the PCR reads, yielding one entry per CDR3 protein. This table holds some 600,000 distinct CDR3 sequences, around 17% found once. Sequenced material: PBMCs from the stem cell graft donor, taken from the stem cell graft. The source is a human donor who donated a stem cell graft to a child with acute myeloid leukemia.

The chain employs TRBV6-1 and TRBJ2-1; the match to TRBD1 covers 7 bases. The germline V gene has CDR1 MNHNS and CDR2 SASEGT. Trimming removed 4 bases from V and 3 bases from J; junction bases left unmatched: 9. CDR3 length: 16 amino acids. CDR3 DNA sequence: TGTGCCAGCAGTGGGGACGACAGGGTGATCTACAATGAGCAGTTCTTC. It yields the protein CASSGDDRVIYNEQFF.

The chain uses TRBV11-1 and TRBJ2-1; TRBD2 aligns across 10 bases. Unmatched junction bases numbered 5, after V lost 0 bases and J lost 0 bases. The CDR3 sequence is 18 residues long. Per the germline V gene, CDR1 is SGHAT and CDR2 is FQDESV (reference sequence). CDR3 coding DNA: TGTGCCAGCAGCTTAGCTACTAGCGGGGAGAGCTCCTACAATGAGCAGTTCTTC. Translated, it gives CASSLATSGESSYNEQFF.

This clonotype was found many times. This sequence joins TRBV7-2 and TRBJ1-2; D not certain. The CDR3 spans 13 residues. Per germline, CDR1 SGHTA and CDR2 FQGNSA. Trimming removed 7 bases from V and 4 bases from J, with 13 bases in between. CDR3 in amino acids: CASTNRAGYGYTF. The CDR3 DNA reads as TGTGCCAGCACCAACCGGGCCGGCTATGGCTACACCTTC.

This clonotype was observed at least ten times. A read error may account for a junction end that differs from germline. The chain uses TRBV29-1 and TRBJ2-1, with 8 positions matching TRBD1. The length of the CDR3 is 14 residues. Germline CDR1 is SQVTM and CDR2 is ANQGSEA. CDR3 region: CSGASHTRGQGPIF. CDR3 nucleotides: TGCAGCGGAGCCTCCCACACCCGAGGACAGGGCCCGATCTTC.

This clonotype came up many times. The chain combines TRBV4-3 with TRBJ2-1; TRBD2 aligns across 7 bases. J gave up 5 bases and V 0 bases, and 4 bases lay outside the gene matches. CDR3 size: 15 residues. Looked up from germline, CDR1 is LGHNA and CDR2 is YSLEER. CDR3 coding DNA: TGCGCCAGCAGCCAAGAAGCTAGCGGCCACAATGAGCAGTTCTTC. Encoded protein: CASSQEASGHNEQFF.

The chain joins TRBV5-1 to TRBJ1-2; 12 nucleotides agree with TRBD1. This CDR3 contains 15 residues. V shed 4 bases and J 7 bases; nucleotides not matched to a gene: 8. Germline V gene lookup returns CDR1 SGHRS and CDR2 YFSETQ. CDR3 amino acids: CASSPGDRGRGGYTF. In DNA form, the CDR3 reads TGCGCCAGCAGCCCCGGGGACAGGGGGCGAGGTGGCTACACCTTC.

In its sample, this clonotype was seen many times. The chain joins TRBV12-3 or TRBV12-4 to TRBJ2-3; 7 bases line up with TRBD2. V dropped 5 bases and J dropped 1; count of bases not matched to a gene: 6. The CDR3 spans 15 residues. In nucleotides, the CDR3 is TGTGCCAGCAGTGCCCTAGCGGAACGCACAGATACGCAGTATTTT. This encodes CASSALAERTDTQYF.

V is TRBV20-1 and J is TRBJ2-5, with 7 bases that match TRBD1. The germline V gene has CDR1 DFQATT and CDR2 SNEGSKA (reference sequence). CDR3 size: 14 residues. The junction had 8 bases not matched to a gene; V was cut back by 5 bases and J by 2 bases. CDR3 residues: CSASTGNGQETQYF. In DNA, the CDR3 is TGCAGTGCTTCGACAGGGAACGGACAAGAGACCCAGTACTTC.

As for this clonotype: Because it lacks the conserved phenylalanine or tryptophan at the end, this CDR3 is likely a read error. The DNA is omitted, as the CDR3 cannot be located on it reliably, and the CDR3 follows TCRdb's listing. The gene calls are TRBV6-1 and TRBJ2-5; the table names TRBD2, a call not compared with the DNA. Ends included, the CDR3 has 15 residues. Germline CDR1 reads MNHNS; CDR2 reads SASEGT. CDR3: CASRLLRATQETQYL.

For this clonotype: A much bigger clone sits one base away, suggesting this may be a read error. This CDR3 reads CAISSDGAYEQYV. DNA of the CDR3: TGTGCCATCAGTAGCGACGGGGCCTACGAGCAGTACGTC. The V gene is TRBV15, the J gene TRBJ2-7; D possibly corresponds to TRBD2 (5 bases). The V and J ends lost 10 bases and 2 bases respectively, with 15 bases between them. The CDR3 has 13 residues. CDR1 is LNHNV, CDR2 YYDKDF, per germline (reference sequence).

The chain recombines TRBV4-3 with TRBJ1-5; 9 positions agree with TRBD1. Germline V gene sequence: CDR1 LGHNA, CDR2 YSLEER. CDR3 length: 14 amino acids. Germline trimming cut 5 bases from V and 6 bases from J; bases unmatched to any gene: 5. The CDR3 nucleotides read TGCGCCAGCAGCGACGGGACAGGGCGTCAGCCCCAGCATTTT. Translating it yields CASSDGTGRQPQHF.

This clonotype has just a few counts. V and J are TRBV7-9 and TRBJ2-5; possibly TRBD1 for D (6 bases). Trimming stripped 3 bases from V and 2 bases from J, with 10 bases between. The CDR3 is 14 residues long. CDR1 is SEHNR, CDR2 FQNEAQ, per germline (reference sequence). The CDR3 here is CASSLDSAQETQYF. The CDR3 bases are TGTGCCAGCAGCTTGGACAGCGCTCAAGAGACCCAGTACTTC.

Comments on this clonotype: It may be a read error: a sequence one base away is much more abundant. V gene TRBV20-1 combines with J gene TRBJ2-1, with a weak D call TRBD1 (6 bases). This CDR3 contains 14 residues. Germline CDR1 DFQATT, CDR2 SNEGSKA (reference sequence). The V and J ends lost 8 bases and 4 bases respectively, with 18 bases between them. As DNA, the CDR3 is TGCAGTTCTGGCAATACTCAGGGGTACAATGAGCAGTTCTTC. This translates into CSSGNTQGYNEQFF.